Listed below are T cell receptor beta chains from one sample, sequenced in a study of chemoradiotherapy in HPV16-positive cancers. Clones were sequenced by immunoSEQ multiplex PCR, and TCRdb holds only the in-frame ones, with some missing. The repertoire has roughly 10,000 clones, less than 80% of them found once; the top ten carry less than 45%. This material was collected from a patient who underwent chemoradiotherapy. Source of these receptors: a human donor with HPV-associated anogenital cancer. The CDR3 runs from the conserved cysteine through the conserved F or W. Clone size appears in some rows only: once, few, many, or a class for an expanded clone.

NA TRBJ2-1 TRBV5-1 CASSRSLQGLAYNEQFF
NA TRBJ1-1 TRBV19 CASTPTRRDTEAFF
few TRBJ1-1 TRBV2 CASSDRNTEAFF
NA TRBJ2-3 TRBV7-2 CASSFLIGVGDTQYF
NA TRBJ1-2 TRBV7-2 CASSLIASLGYTF
NA TRBJ1-6 TRBV13 CASRLRYNSPLHF
NA TRBJ2-2 TRBV9 CASSAGDLLTGELFF
once TRBJ2-7 TRBV4-3 CASSLNTGGLGSEQYF
NA TRBJ1-3 TRBV13 CASSPYWAVQAGNTIYF
NA TRBJ1-2 TRBV5-6 CASSATDRVHGYTF
once TRBJ2-7 TRBV28 CASRGRQAYEQYF
NA TRBJ2-1 TRBV9 CASSPRLAAYNEQFF
NA TRBJ2-3 TRBV27 CASSSLAGAGTDTQYF
NA TRBJ2-5 TRBV6-5 CASSTSTGGQETQYF
NA TRBJ2-3 TRBV29-1 CSVEPSSTDTQYF
NA TRBJ1-4 TRBV28 CASSSYRGRNEKLFF
NA TRBJ1-5 TRBV28 CASSYPGQGVPWHF
NA TRBJ2-6 TRBV6-5 CASSYEEPSGANVLTF
NA TRBJ2-1 TRBV28 CASSKGLAVNEQFF
NA TRBJ2-2 TRBV19 CASSIRRGDNTGELFF
NA TRBJ2-1 TRBV6-4 CASSGDSGALSEQFF
NA TRBJ2-1 TRBV27 CASTLDRDGFF
NA TRBJ2-5 TRBV5-4 CASSSSRDIERETQYF
NA TRBJ2-5 TRBV7-9 CASSYSGTAQETQYF
NA TRBJ2-1 TRBV30 CAWREVGLAGFGNEQFF
NA TRBJ1-2 TRBV5-6 CASSLEWLQGGGYGYTF
NA TRBJ1-5 TRBV5-6 CASSFYRGNQPQHF
few TRBJ1-1 TRBV29-1 CSVQLNGPEAFF
NA TRBJ1-2 TRBV30 CAWGGDFLRYGYTF
NA TRBJ1-2 TRBV4-3 CASSRLDRGGYGYTF
NA TRBJ2-3 TRBV27 CASTEGAGGTDTQYF
NA TRBJ1-2 TRBV6-5 CASSLAGLGNYGYTF
NA TRBJ2-7 TRBV27 CASSFAGARHSEQYF
few TRBJ1-2 TRBV5-1 CASSSGQGNYGYTF
NA TRBJ1-5 TRBV6-1 CASSIEGGNQPQHF